The rows below give T cell receptor beta chains drawn from one sample of a study of blood T cell repertoires in COVID-19. Clones were read by immunoSEQ multiplex PCR, and TCRdb kept only the in-frame ones, dropping some. The sample comprises about 190,000 clones, approximately 79% of which are singletons, and roughly 14% rests with the top ten. Sequences were obtained from peripheral blood. All receptors come from a man aged 45 to 65 who had recovered from COVID-19. The CDR3 runs from the conserved cysteine through the conserved F or W. D genes are given only for firm matches. The listing skips clone size in some rows; elsewhere it reads once, few, many or a size class.

D | J | size | V | CDR3 | DNA
. | TRBJ2-5 | . | TRBV7-9 | CASSLGTAEETQYF | TGTGCCAGCAGCTTAGGGACAGCCGAAGAGACCCAGTACTTC
. | TRBJ2-1 | . | TRBV30 | CAWRVAGRGLNEQFF | TGTGCCTGGAGGGTAGCGGGGAGGGGGCTGAATGAGCAGTTCTTC
TRBD2 | TRBJ2-1 | few | TRBV7-2 | CASRPSGAVLEQFF | TGTGCCAGCAGACCCAGCGGGGCCGTGCTAGAGCAGTTCTTC
. | TRBJ1-1 | many | TRBV10-3 | CAISVGQNTEAFF | TGTGCCATCAGCGTGGGACAGAACACTGAAGCTTTCTTT
TRBD2 | TRBJ2-1 | . | TRBV27 | CASSLEGASGRAADEQFF | TGTGCCAGCAGTTTAGAGGGCGCTAGCGGGAGGGCCGCGGATGAGCAGTTCTTC
. | TRBJ2-2 | . | TRBV6-5 | CASSSGTGNTGELFF | TGTGCCAGCAGTAGCGGGACAGGGAACACCGGGGAGCTGTTTTTT
. | TRBJ1-4 | few | TRBV20-1 | CSARGGKLFF | TGCAGTGCAAGGGGGGGGAAACTGTTTTTT
. | TRBJ2-7 | . | TRBV7-2 | CASSYIGSSYEQYF | TGTGCCAGCAGCTACATTGGGAGCTCCTACGAGCAGTACTTC
TRBD2 | TRBJ2-7 | few | TRBV10-3 | CAIGESGGYEQYF | TGTGCCATCGGTGAATCGGGAGGGTACGAGCAGTACTTC
TRBD1 | TRBJ2-1 | . | TRBV30 | CAWIVWDRPNEQFF | TGTGCCTGGATAGTTTGGGACAGACCCAATGAGCAGTTCTTC
TRBD2 | TRBJ2-2 | . | TRBV29-1 | CSVESGLAGPGTGELFF | TGCAGCGTTGAAAGCGGGCTAGCGGGACCGGGCACCGGGGAGCTGTTTTTT
TRBD1 | TRBJ2-1 | . | TRBV4-3 | CASSQDRGLYNEQFF | TGCGCCAGCAGCCAGGACAGGGGATTATACAATGAGCAGTTCTTC
TRBD1 | TRBJ1-1 | . | TRBV4-2 | CASSLGQGVNTEAFF | TGTGCCAGCAGCCTGGGACAGGGGGTGAACACTGAAGCTTTCTTT
. | TRBJ1-3 | . | TRBV5-1 | CASSLGGIDSGNTIYF | TGCGCCAGCAGCTTGGGCGGGATTGACTCTGGAAACACCATATATTTT
. | TRBJ1-1 | many | TRBV7-2 | CASSLEGPGINTEAFF | TGTGCCAGCAGCTTAGAAGGTCCAGGGATCAACACTGAAGCTTTCTTT
TRBD2 | TRBJ2-5 | . | TRBV18 | CASSALTSGQETQYF | TGTGCCAGCTCAGCCCTGACTAGCGGCCAAGAGACCCAGTACTTC
. | TRBJ2-1 | once | TRBV20-1 | CSASNWGEAYNEQFF | TGCAGTGCAAGTAACTGGGGGGAGGCCTACAATGAGCAGTTCTTC
TRBD2 | TRBJ2-7 | . | TRBV5-5 | CASSPRSAGVSYEQYF | TGTGCCAGCAGCCCCCGGTCAGCGGGAGTATCCTACGAGCAGTACTTC
. | TRBJ1-2 | . | TRBV5-1 | CASSPEGGRNHGYTF | TGCGCCAGCAGCCCCGAGGGGGGGAGGAATCATGGCTACACCTTC
TRBD2 | TRBJ2-7 | . | TRBV7-2 | CASSSHLGLAGGIPYEQYF | TGTGCCAGCAGCTCGCACTTGGGACTAGCGGGAGGGATTCCCTACGAGCAGTACTTC
. | TRBJ2-7 | . | TRBV6-2/TRBV6-3 | CASSTPLSYEQYF | TGTGCCAGCAGCACTCCCCTCTCCTACGAGCAGTACTTC
. | TRBJ2-1 | . | TRBV7-3 | CASSLRGGSYNEQFF | TGTGCCAGCAGCTTAAGAGGTGGCTCCTACAATGAGCAGTTCTTC
. | TRBJ2-3 | . | TRBV18 | CASSNHRGATDTQYF | TGTGCCAGCTCCAACCACCGAGGCGCCACAGATACGCAGTATTTT
. | TRBJ1-2 | once | TRBV4-2 | CASSLFRGDYGYTF | TGTGCCAGCAGCCTCTTCCGGGGGGACTATGGCTACACCTTC
. | TRBJ2-7 | . | TRBV27 | CASSFAGSSYEQYF | TGTGCCAGCAGTTTCGCCGGGAGTTCCTACGAGCAGTACTTC
. | TRBJ1-1 | . | TRBV11-3 | CASSLDRLNTEAFF | TGTGCCAGCAGCTTAGACAGGCTGAACACTGAAGCTTTCTTT
TRBD1 | TRBJ2-1 | . | TRBV29-1 | CSVDPTTGYEQFF | TGCAGCGTTGACCCGACGACAGGGTACGAGCAGTTCTTC
. | TRBJ2-3 | . | TRBV28 | CASSGPRGREDTDTQYF | TGTGCCAGCAGCGGACCCAGGGGCCGGGAGGACACAGATACGCAGTATTTT
TRBD2 | TRBJ2-1 | . | TRBV5-1 | CASRSSGSLGDEQFF | TGCGCCAGCAGGTCAAGCGGGAGCCTTGGGGATGAGCAGTTCTTC
. | TRBJ2-1 | once | TRBV30 | CAWSVLVGAGRKNEQFF | TGTGCCTGGAGTGTACTGGTCGGGGCGGGGCGAAAGAATGAGCAGTTCTTC
. | TRBJ1-6 | . | TRBV30 | CAWSRSNSPLHF | TGTGCCTGGAGTCGTAGCAATTCACCCCTCCACTTT
TRBD1 | TRBJ1-4 | . | TRBV15 | CATSTAGTGNEKLFF | TGTGCCACCAGCACCGCCGGGACAGGGAATGAAAAACTGTTTTTT
. | TRBJ2-2 | . | TRBV7-9 | CASSLSNTGELFF | TGTGCCAGCAGCTTATCTAACACCGGGGAGCTGTTTTTT
. | TRBJ2-2 | . | TRBV27 | CASSFSHAQVELFF | TGTGCCAGCAGTTTTTCCCATGCGCAGGTAGAGCTGTTTTTT
TRBD2 | TRBJ2-7 | . | TRBV6-5 | CASSRGEDEQYF | TGTGCCAGCAGCCGGGGGGAGGACGAGCAGTACTTC
TRBD1 | TRBJ2-1 | . | TRBV4-1 | CASSLGPGQGLKQFF | TGCGCCAGCAGCCTTGGACCGGGACAGGGGCTTAAGCAGTTCTTC
TRBD1 | TRBJ2-2 | few | TRBV11-2 | CASSPDRARDTGELFF | TGTGCCAGCAGCCCAGACAGGGCCCGGGACACCGGGGAGCTGTTTTTT
TRBD2 | TRBJ2-2 | once | TRBV30 | CASSLEREYTGELFF | TGTGCCTCCTCCCTCGAGCGGGAGTACACCGGGGAGCTGTTTTTT
. | TRBJ2-7 | few | TRBV3-1/TRBV3-2 | CASSHGQTYEQYF | TGTGCCAGCAGCCACGGACAGACCTACGAGCAGTACTTC
TRBD2 | TRBJ2-7 | many | TRBV9 | CASSEAGTSSYEQYF | TGTGCCAGCAGCGAGGCCGGGACTAGCAGCTACGAGCAGTACTTC
. | TRBJ1-2 | . | TRBV28 | CASSITATGYGYTF | TGTGCCAGCAGTATAACGGCTACGGGATATGGCTACACCTTC
TRBD2 | TRBJ2-2 | . | TRBV20-1 | CSALAAGELFF | TGCAGTGCCCTAGCGGCCGGGGAGCTGTTTTTT
. | TRBJ2-2 | . | TRBV4-3 | CASSQVYGSNTGELFF | TGCGCCAGCAGCCAAGTCTACGGGAGTAACACCGGGGAGCTGTTTTTT
TRBD1 | TRBJ1-6 | . | TRBV28 | CASSLGVGQGWSPLHF | TGTGCCAGCAGCCTAGGGGTTGGACAGGGCTGGTCACCCCTCCACTTT
TRBD1 | TRBJ1-2 | . | TRBV18 | CASSPGFGQGVYGYTF | TGTGCCAGCTCACCGGGGTTCGGACAGGGAGTTTATGGCTACACCTTC
. | TRBJ2-3 | once | TRBV6-5 | CASGGTRLTDTQYF | TGTGCCAGCGGGGGGACCCGTCTCACAGATACGCAGTATTTT
TRBD1 | TRBJ1-3 | few | TRBV7-2 | CASSPDRGGNTIYF | TGTGCCAGCAGCCCGGACAGGGGAGGAAACACCATATATTTT
TRBD2 | TRBJ2-1 | . | TRBV28 | CASSITSDEQFF | TGTGCCAGCTCTATTACTAGCGACGAGCAGTTCTTC
. | TRBJ2-1 | . | TRBV11-3 | CASSLDPSLARDEQFF | TGTGCCAGCAGCTTAGATCCCTCACTAGCACGGGATGAGCAGTTCTTC
TRBD1 | TRBJ2-7 | . | TRBV15 | CATSRYDRVEQYF | TGTGCCACCAGCAGATACGACAGGGTTGAGCAGTACTTC
TRBD2 | TRBJ2-1 | . | TRBV7-2 | CASSWGLAAYNEQFF | TGTGCCAGCAGCTGGGGACTAGCGGCATACAATGAGCAGTTCTTC
. | TRBJ1-5 | . | TRBV15 | CATSSDLNQPQHF | TGTGCCACCAGCTCAGATCTGAATCAGCCCCAGCATTTT
. | TRBJ1-2 | . | TRBV15 | CATSRDRNEGRGYTF | TGTGCCACCAGCAGAGACCGGAACGAGGGCCGTGGCTACACCTTC
. | TRBJ2-2 | medium-sized | TRBV10-1 | CASSPTRTTGELFF | TGCGCCAGCAGCCCCACTAGAACTACCGGGGAGCTGTTTTTT
. | TRBJ2-7 | . | TRBV5-1 | CASSLDRPDEQYF | TGCGCCAGCAGCTTAGACAGACCGGACGAGCAGTACTTC
TRBD2 | TRBJ2-1 | few | TRBV19 | CASSRDSSGRGYNEQFF | TGTGCCAGTAGTAGGGATTCTAGCGGGAGGGGTTACAATGAGCAGTTCTTC
. | TRBJ1-1 | . | TRBV11-3 | CASSLNSWNTEAFF | TGTGCCAGCAGCTTAAATTCTTGGAACACTGAAGCTTTCTTT